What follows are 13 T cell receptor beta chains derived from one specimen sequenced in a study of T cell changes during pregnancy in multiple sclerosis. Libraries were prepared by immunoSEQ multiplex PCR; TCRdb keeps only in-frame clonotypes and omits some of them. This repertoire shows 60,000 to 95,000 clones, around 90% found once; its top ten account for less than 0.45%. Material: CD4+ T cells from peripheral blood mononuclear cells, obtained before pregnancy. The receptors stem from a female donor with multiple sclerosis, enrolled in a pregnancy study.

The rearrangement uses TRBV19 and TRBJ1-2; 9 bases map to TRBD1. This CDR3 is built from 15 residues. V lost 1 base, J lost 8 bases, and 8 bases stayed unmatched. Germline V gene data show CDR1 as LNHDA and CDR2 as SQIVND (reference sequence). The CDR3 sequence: CASSIAQTGGRGYTF. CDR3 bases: TGTGCCAGTAGTATAGCCCAAACAGGGGGCCGCGGCTACACCTTC. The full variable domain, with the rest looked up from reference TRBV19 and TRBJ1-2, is DGGITQSPKYLFRKEGQNVTLSCEQNLNHDAMYWYRQDPGQGLRLIYYSQIVNDFQKGDIAEGYSVSREKKESFPLTVTSAQKNPTAFYLCASSIAQTGGRGYTFGSGTRLTVV.

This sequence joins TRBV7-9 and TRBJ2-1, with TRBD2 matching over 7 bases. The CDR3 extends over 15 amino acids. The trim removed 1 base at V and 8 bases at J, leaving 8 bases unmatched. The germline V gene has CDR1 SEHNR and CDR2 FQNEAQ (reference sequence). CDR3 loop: CASSLGGTTNDEQFF. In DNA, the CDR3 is TGTGCCAGCAGCTTAGGAGGGACTACGAACGATGAGCAGTTCTTC.

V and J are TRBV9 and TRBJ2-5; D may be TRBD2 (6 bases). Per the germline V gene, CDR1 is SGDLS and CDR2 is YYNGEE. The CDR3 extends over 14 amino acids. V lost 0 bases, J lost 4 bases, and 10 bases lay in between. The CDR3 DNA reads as TGTGCCAGCAGCGTAGTAGCCGGGGGAGAGACCCAGTACTTC. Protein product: CASSVVAGGETQYF.

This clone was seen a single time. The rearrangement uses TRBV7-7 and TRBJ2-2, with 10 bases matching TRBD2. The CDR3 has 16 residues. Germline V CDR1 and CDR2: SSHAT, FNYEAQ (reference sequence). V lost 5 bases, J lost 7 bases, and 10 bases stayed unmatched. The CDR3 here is CASSEAPGLASGELFF. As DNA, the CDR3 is TGTGCCAGCAGCGAGGCCCCGGGACTAGCGAGCGGGGAGCTGTTTTTT.

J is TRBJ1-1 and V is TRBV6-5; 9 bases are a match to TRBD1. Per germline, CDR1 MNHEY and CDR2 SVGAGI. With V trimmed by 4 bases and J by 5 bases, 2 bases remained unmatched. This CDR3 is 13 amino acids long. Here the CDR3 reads CASSSTGGTEAFF. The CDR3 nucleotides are TGTGCCAGCAGTTCGACAGGGGGGACTGAAGCTTTCTTT.

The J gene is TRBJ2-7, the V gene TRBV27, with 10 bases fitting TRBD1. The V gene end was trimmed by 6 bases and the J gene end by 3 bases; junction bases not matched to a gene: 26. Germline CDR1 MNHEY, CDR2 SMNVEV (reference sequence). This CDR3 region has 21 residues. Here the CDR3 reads CASRSRTDRGPFIKIFYEQYF. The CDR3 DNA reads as TGTGCCAGCAGATCAAGGACAGACAGGGGGCCTTTCATTAAGATTTTCTACGAGCAGTACTTC.

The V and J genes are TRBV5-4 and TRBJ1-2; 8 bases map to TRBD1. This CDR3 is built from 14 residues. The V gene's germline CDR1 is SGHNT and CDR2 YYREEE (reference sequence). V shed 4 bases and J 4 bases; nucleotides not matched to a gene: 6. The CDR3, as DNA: TGTGCCAGCAGCCCGACCGGACAGGGCTATGGCTACACCTTC. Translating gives CASSPTGQGYGYTF.

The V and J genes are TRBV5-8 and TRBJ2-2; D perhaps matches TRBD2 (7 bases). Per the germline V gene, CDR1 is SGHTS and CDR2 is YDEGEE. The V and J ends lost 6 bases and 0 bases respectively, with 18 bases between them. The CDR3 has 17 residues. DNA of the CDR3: TGTGCCAGCACCCTAAGGTCGGGGGGCGCGAACACCGGGGAGCTGTTTTTT. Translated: CASTLRSGGANTGELFF.

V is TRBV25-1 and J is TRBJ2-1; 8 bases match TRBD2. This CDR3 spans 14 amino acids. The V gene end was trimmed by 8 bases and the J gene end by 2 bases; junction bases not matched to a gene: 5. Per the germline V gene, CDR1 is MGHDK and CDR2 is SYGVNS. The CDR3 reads CASSPGGAYNEQFF. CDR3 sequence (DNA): TGTGCCAGCTCCCCGGGGGGGGCCTACAATGAGCAGTTCTTC. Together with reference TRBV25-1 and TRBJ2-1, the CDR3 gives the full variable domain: EADIYQTPRYLVIGTGKKITLECSQTMGHDKMYWYQQDPGMELHLIHYSYGVNSTEKGDLSSESTVSRIRTEHFPLTLESARPSHTSQYLCASSPGGAYNEQFFGPGTRLTVL.

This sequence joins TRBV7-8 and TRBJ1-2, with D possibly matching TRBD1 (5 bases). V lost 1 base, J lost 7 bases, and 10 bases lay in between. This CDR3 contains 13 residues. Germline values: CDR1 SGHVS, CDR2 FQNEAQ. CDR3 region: CASSLEGLVGYTF. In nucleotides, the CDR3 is TGTGCCAGCAGCTTAGAGGGGCTAGTTGGCTACACCTTC.

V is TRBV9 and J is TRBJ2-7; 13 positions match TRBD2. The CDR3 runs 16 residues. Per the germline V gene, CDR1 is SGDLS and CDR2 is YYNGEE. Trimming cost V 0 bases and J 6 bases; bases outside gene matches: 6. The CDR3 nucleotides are TGTGCCAGCAGCGTAGCGGGGACTAGCGGGACCTCCGAGCAGTACTTC. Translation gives CASSVAGTSGTSEQYF.

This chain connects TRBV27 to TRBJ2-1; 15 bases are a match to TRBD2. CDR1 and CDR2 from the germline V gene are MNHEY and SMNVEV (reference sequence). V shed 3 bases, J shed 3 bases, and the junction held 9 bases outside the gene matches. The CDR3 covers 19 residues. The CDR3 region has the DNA TGTGCCAGCAGTTTGGGGACGGGACTAGCGGGAGGATTCTACAATGAGCAGTTCTTC. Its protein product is CASSLGTGLAGGFYNEQFF.

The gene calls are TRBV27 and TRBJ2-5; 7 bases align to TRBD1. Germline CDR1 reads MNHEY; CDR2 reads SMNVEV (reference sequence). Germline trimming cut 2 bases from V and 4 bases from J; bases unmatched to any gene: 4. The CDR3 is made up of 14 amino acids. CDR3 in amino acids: CASSLGQEVETQYF. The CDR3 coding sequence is TGTGCCAGCAGTTTAGGACAGGAGGTAGAGACCCAGTACTTC.